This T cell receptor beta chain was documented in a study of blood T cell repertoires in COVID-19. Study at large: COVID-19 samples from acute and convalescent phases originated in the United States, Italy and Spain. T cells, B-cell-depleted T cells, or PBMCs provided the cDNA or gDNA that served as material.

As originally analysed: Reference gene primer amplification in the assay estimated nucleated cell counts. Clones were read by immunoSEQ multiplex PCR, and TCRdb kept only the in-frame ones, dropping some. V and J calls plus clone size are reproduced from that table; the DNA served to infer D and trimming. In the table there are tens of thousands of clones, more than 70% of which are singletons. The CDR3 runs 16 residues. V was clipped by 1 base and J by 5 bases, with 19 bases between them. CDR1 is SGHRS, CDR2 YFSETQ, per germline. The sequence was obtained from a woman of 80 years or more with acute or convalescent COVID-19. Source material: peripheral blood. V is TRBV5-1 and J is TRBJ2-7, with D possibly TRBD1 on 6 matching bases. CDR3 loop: CASSLSLSDRSDEQYF. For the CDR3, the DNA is TGCGCCAGCAGCTTGAGCTTATCGGACAGATCGGACGAGCAGTACTTC.